This entry is about one TCR beta chain. Antigen unknown. The data are from a study of beta chain features in type 1 diabetes. Study conclusions and caveats: More deletions and fewer insertions at VDJ junctions were seen in type 1 diabetes patients. In all four CD4+ subsets, TCRB CDR3 length was significantly, moderately reduced in type 1 diabetes. A PCR bias possibly favoring shorter templates would apply equally to patients and controls.

The investigators reverse transcribed all of the isolated RNA, so they sequenced expressed TCRB transcripts. Clones were sequenced by immunoSEQ multiplex PCR, and TCRdb holds only the in-frame ones, with some missing. This table holds around 53,000 clones, under 75% found once. Sorting produced populations that all topped 98% purity. This CDR3 has 13 residues. CDR1 MDHEN and CDR2 SYDVKM come from the germline V gene. Trimming stripped 7 bases from V and 1 base from J, with 10 bases between. Sequences were obtained from stem cell memory CD4+ T cells from blood. This chain uses TRBV28 with TRBJ1-1, with a weak D call TRBD1 (6 bases). This receptor was obtained from a woman aged 30 to 39 with type 1 diabetes. CDR3 residues: CASTLQGNTEAFF. The CDR3 nucleotides are TGTGCCAGCACCCTACAGGGGAACACTGAAGCTTTCTTT.